Below, 4 T cell receptor beta chains from the same sample are listed, as sequenced in a study of metastatic and nonmetastatic thyroid tumors. Patients were all untreated before their thyroid surgery. TCRdb recomputed clones from the PCR reads via MiXCR. The table lists approximately 32,000 clones, over 20% of them singletons. Sequencing input: tumor tissue. These TCRs come from a male donor with papillary thyroid cancer or a benign thyroid nodule (not recorded which). Some clones in this sample may be carry-over from other donors' samples.

The chain combines TRBV5-1 with TRBJ2-5; D remains unclear. CDR3 length: 14 residues. The germline V gene has CDR1 SGHRS and CDR2 YFSETQ. With 0 bases removed from V and 4 bases from J, the gap between germline ends came to 10 bases. The CDR3 loop is CASSLGLGLETQYF. The CDR3 DNA is TGCGCCAGCAGCTTGGGATTGGGGTTAGAGACCCAGTACTTC.

Many counts were recorded for this clone. The gene calls are TRBV20-1 and TRBJ2-1, with a possible D match to TRBD2 (5 bases). Germline loops: CDR1 DFQATT, CDR2 SNEGSKA (reference sequence). The CDR3 runs to 14 residues. Trimming left V 0 bases short and J 8 bases short, with 14 bases between. The CDR3 reads CSARDLKAGDEQFF. The CDR3 region has the DNA TGCAGTGCTAGAGATTTGAAGGCGGGCGATGAGCAGTTCTTC.

A few counts support this clone. The V and J genes are TRBV15 and TRBJ2-7, with D possibly matching TRBD1 (5 bases). In germline, CDR1 is LNHNV, CDR2 YYDKDF (reference sequence). CDR3 size: 15 residues. Trimming took off 3 bases at V and 3 bases at J, with 15 bases between the two ends. The CDR3 DNA reads as TGTGCCACCAGCAGTAGGGCAGGGTTAGTCTACGAGCAGTACTTC. This codes for CATSSRAGLVYEQYF.

This clone was counted a single time. A much larger clone lies a single base off, so this may be a read error. The J gene is TRBJ1-5, the V gene TRBV9, with D possibly matching TRBD1 (5 bases). Germline loops: CDR1 SGDLS, CDR2 YYNGEE. V shed 2 bases and J shed 5 bases, with 14 bases lying between them. There are 15 residues in the CDR3. CDR3 region: CASSVVAGRDQPQHF. CDR3 coding DNA: TGTGCCAGCAGCGTCGTGGCAGGGAGGGATCAGCCCCAGCATTTT.